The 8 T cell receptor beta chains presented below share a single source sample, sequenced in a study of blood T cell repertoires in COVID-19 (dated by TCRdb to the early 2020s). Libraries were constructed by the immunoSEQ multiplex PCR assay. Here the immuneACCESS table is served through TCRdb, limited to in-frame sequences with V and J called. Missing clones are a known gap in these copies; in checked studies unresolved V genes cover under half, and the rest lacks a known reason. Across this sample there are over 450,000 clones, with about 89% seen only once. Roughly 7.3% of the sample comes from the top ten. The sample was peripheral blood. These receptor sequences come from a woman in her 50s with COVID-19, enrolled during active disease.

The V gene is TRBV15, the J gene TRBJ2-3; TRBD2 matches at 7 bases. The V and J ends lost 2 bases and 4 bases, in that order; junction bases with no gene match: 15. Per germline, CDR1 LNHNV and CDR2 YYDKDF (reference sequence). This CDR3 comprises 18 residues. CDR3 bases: TGTGCCACCAGCAGAATCCGGGGAGGGTTGTCGTCAGCAGATACGCAGTATTTT. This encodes CATSRIRGGLSSADTQYF.

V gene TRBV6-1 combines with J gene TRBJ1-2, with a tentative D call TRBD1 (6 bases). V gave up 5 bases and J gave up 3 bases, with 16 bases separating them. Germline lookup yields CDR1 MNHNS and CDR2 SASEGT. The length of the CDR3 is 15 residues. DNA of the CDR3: TGTGCCAGCAGTTGGGCACAGGGACATCACTATGGCTACACCTTC. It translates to CASSWAQGHHYGYTF.

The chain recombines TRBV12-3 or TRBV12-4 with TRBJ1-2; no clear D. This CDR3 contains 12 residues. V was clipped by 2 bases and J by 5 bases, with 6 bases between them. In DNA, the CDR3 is TGTGCCAGCAGTTTAAGAGAGTATGGCTACACCTTC. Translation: CASSLREYGYTF.

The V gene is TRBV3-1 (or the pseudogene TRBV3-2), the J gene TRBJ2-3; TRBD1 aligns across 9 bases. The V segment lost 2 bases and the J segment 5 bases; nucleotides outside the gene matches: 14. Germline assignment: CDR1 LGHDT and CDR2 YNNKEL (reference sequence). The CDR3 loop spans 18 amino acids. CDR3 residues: CASSQRLGQGPPKDTQYF. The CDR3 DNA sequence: TGTGCCAGCAGCCAAAGGCTCGGACAGGGGCCACCCAAAGATACGCAGTATTTT.

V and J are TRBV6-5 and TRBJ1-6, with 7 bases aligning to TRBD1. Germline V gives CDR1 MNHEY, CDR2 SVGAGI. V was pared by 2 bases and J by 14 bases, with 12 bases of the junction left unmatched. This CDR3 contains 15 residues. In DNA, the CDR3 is TGTGCCAGCAGTTACAGTACAGGGGTCAGGTCAGCCCTCCACTTT. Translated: CASSYSTGVRSALHF.

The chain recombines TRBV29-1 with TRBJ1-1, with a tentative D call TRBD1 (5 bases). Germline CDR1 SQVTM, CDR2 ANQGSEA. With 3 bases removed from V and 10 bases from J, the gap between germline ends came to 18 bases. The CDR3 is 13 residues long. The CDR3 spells CSVDRQPPGGAFF. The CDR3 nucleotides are TGCAGCGTTGATCGGCAGCCCCCGGGGGGAGCTTTCTTT. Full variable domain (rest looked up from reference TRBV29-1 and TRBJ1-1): SAVISQKPSRDICQRGTSLTIQCQVDSQVTMMFWYRQQPGQSLTLIATANQGSEATYESGFVIDKFPISRPNLTFSTLTVSNMSPEDSSIYLCSVDRQPPGGAFFGQGTRLTVV.

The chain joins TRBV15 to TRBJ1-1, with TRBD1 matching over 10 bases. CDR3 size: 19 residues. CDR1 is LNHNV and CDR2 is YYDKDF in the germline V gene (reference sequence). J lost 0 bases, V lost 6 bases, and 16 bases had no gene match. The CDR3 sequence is CATSPDRTGGRRVNTEAFF. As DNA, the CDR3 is TGTGCCACCAGTCCGGACCGGACAGGGGGACGGAGGGTGAACACTGAAGCTTTCTTT.

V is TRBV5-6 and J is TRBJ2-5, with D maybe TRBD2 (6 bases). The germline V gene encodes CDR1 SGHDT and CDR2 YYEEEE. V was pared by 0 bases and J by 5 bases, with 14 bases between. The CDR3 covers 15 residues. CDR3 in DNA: TGTGCCAGCAGCTTGGCCCAGGGACTGCCCGAGACCCAGTACTTC. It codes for CASSLAQGLPETQYF. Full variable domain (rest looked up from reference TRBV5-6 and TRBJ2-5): DAGVTQSPTHLIKTRGQQVTLRCSPKSGHDTVSWYQQALGQGPQFIFQYYEEEERQRGNFPDRFSGHQFPNYSSELNVNALLLGDSALYLCASSLAQGLPETQYFGPGTRLLVL.